The rows below give T cell receptor beta chains drawn from one sample of a study of response to subunit inactivated influenza vaccine. From the RT-PCR reads, TCRdb called clonotypes with MiXCR, one entry per CDR3 protein. Of around 530,000 distinct CDR3 sequences detected, over 9.5% appear once; the ten largest clones hold 10%. The specimen comprised PBMCs from blood, sampled on the day of vaccination. These receptors were collected from a man aged 50 to 59 who received an inactivated influenza vaccine. Each CDR3 is given with its conserved first and last residue. A D gene is named only where the DNA matches it firmly. The size field is filled for only some rows; it gives once, few, many or a size class.

>TRBV2|few|TRBJ1-1|NA|14
CASKRRQGGTEAFF
TGTGCCAGCAAAAGGCGGCAGGGAGGCACTGAAGCTTTCTTT
>TRBV2|NA|TRBJ2-1|NA|11
CASSEAPEQFF
TGTGCCAGCAGTGAGGCCCCCGAGCAGTTCTTC
>TRBV3-1|many|TRBJ2-7|TRBD2|15
CASSRGLAGSYEQYF
TGTGCCAGCAGCCGAGGACTAGCGGGCTCCTACGAGCAGTACTTC
>TRBV7-8|few|TRBJ2-2|TRBD1|16
CASSRTGGSNTGELFF
TGTGCCAGCAGCCGAACAGGGGGCTCGAACACCGGGGAGCTGTTTTTT
>TRBV6-1|NA|TRBJ2-5|TRBD2|17
CASSGTSGGRNWWTQYF
TGTGCCAGCAGCGGGACTAGCGGGGGTCGTAATTGGTGGACCCAGTACTTC
>TRBV5-5|few|TRBJ1-5|TRBD1|15
CASSPGTALGQPQHF
TGTGCCAGCAGCCCCGGGACAGCTTTAGGTCAGCCCCAGCATTTT
>TRBV4-1|NA|TRBJ2-7|NA|14
CASSQVGVIYEQYF
TGCGCCAGCAGCCAAGTTGGGGTGATCTACGAGCAGTACTTC
>TRBV5-1|many|TRBJ2-1|NA|16
CASSLNGMEAYNEQFF
TGCGCCAGCAGCTTGAACGGGATGGAGGCCTACAATGAGCAGTTCTTC
>TRBV28|many|TRBJ2-4|NA|13
CASRSQGRNIQYF
TGTGCCAGCAGAAGTCAGGGGAGGAACATTCAGTACTTC
>TRBV10-3|few|TRBJ2-2|NA|15
CAIYDSASNTGELFF
TGTGCCATCTATGACAGCGCCTCGAACACCGGGGAGCTGTTTTTT
>TRBV7-2|NA|TRBJ2-7|NA|13
CASSLADSYEQYF
TGTGCCAGCAGCTTAGCGGACAGCTACGAGCAGTACTTC
>TRBV7-8|few|TRBJ1-4|NA|14
CASSWGSAREILFF
TGTGCCAGCAGCTGGGGTTCGGCCCGAGAGATTCTGTTTTTT
>TRBV27|NA|TRBJ1-2|TRBD1|13
CASSLQGAHGYTF
TGTGCCAGCAGCTTACAGGGGGCGCATGGCTACACCTTC
>TRBV9|NA|TRBJ2-1|TRBD2|16
CASSVSGTSGTREHFF
TGTGCCAGCAGCGTATCGGGGACTAGCGGGACCCGGGAGCACTTCTTC
>TRBV12-3/TRBV12-4|NA|TRBJ2-7|TRBD1|13
CASSLGDRVKQYF
TGTGCCAGCAGTTTAGGAGACAGGGTTAAGCAGTACTTC
>TRBV10-3|few|TRBJ2-7|TRBD1|13
CAISKETGGAQYF
TGTGCCATCAGTAAAGAGACAGGGGGGGCCCAGTACTTC
>TRBV7-9|few|TRBJ2-7|TRBD1|17
CASSSRFRQGAGDEQYF
TGTGCCAGCAGCTCCCGATTTCGACAGGGGGCGGGGGACGAGCAGTACTTC
>TRBV15|few|TRBJ1-2|TRBD1|15
CATSSDRDQSYGYTF
TGTGCCACCAGCAGTGACAGGGATCAGAGCTATGGCTACACCTTC